The text below deals with one T cell receptor beta chain. The target antigen is unknown. This record comes from a study of CD8 T cells in ankylosing spondylitis. Study-level findings and limits: Reports of some motif variants in reactive arthritis synovial fluid and blood predate this one.

TCRdb re-called the 5' RACE reads with MiXCR, one entry per CDR3 protein. The sample has under 200,000 distinct CDR3 sequences; 9.8% are singletons. The source is a female donor with ankylosing spondylitis or in good health (not recorded which). Source material: blood, either unsorted or a sorted T cell fraction (not recorded which).

Here the CDR3 DNA reads TGTGCCAGCAGGACTAGCGGGAGAACGCGGGAGCTGTTTTTT. It specifies CASRTSGRTRELFF. This chain joins TRBV7-9 and TRBJ2-2; 12 bases line up with TRBD2. V gave up 6 bases and J gave up 9 bases; unmatched junction bases: 5. This CDR3 contains 14 residues. The germline CDR1 and CDR2 sequences are SEHNR and FQNEAQ (reference sequence). Supplemented by reference TRBV7-9 and TRBJ2-2, the full variable domain reads DTGVSQNPRHKITKRGQNVTFRCDPISEHNRLYWYRQTLGQGPEFLTYFQNEAQLEKSRLLSDRFSAERPKGSFSTLEIQRTEQGDSAMYLCASRTSGRTRELFFGEGSRLTVL.